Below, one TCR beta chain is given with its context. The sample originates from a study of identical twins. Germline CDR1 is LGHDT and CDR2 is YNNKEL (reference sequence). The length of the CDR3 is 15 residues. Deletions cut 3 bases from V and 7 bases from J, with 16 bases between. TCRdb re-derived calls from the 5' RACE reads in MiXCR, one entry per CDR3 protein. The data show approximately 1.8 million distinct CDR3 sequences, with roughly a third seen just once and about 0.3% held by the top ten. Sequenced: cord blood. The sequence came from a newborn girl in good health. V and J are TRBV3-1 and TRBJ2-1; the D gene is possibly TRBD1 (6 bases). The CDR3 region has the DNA TGTGCCAGCAGCCATTGGGGGCTAGCCTGGAATGAGCAGTTCTTC. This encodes CASSHWGLAWNEQFF.